One sample yielded the 8 T cell receptor beta chains listed below, sequenced in a study of human T cells and chemical hapten exposure. TCRdb ran MiXCR on the RACE reads and lists one entry per CDR3 protein. The sample has about 84,000 distinct CDR3 sequences, more than 10% seen once. The time point: patch test 3, about 24 weeks after DPC sensitization. Treatment denoted: therapeutic diphenylcyclopropenone sensitization with weekly scalp DPC. The sequencing used whole blood, collected in connection with sensitization to the hapten diphenylcyclopropenone (DPC). The receptors originated from a woman in her fifties or sixties with alopecia areata. Some clones in this sample may be carry-over from other donors' samples.

This clonotype occurred many times. This chain connects TRBV24-1 to TRBJ2-5; TRBD1 is a possible D gene (6 bases). The CDR3 is 15 amino acids. The V gene's germline CDR1 is KGHDR and CDR2 SFDVKD. V shed 3 bases and J shed 3 bases, with 13 bases lying between them. This CDR3 reads CATSDAGTTKETQYF. CDR3 DNA: TGTGCCACCAGTGATGCCGGGACAACTAAAGAGACCCAGTACTTC.

This clonotype was seen at least ten times. The J gene is TRBJ2-1, the V gene TRBV6-2 or TRBV6-3; TRBD2 matches at 10 bases. The CDR3 totals 13 residues. Germline CDR1 is MNHEY and CDR2 is SVGEGT. V shed 6 bases and J 12 bases; nucleotides not matched to a gene: 8. The CDR3, as DNA: TGTGCCAGCAGCGCTAGCGGGAGAAAGGTGCAGTTCTTC. Translated: CASSASGRKVQFF.

This clonotype was picked up many times. The chain couples TRBV11-3 to TRBJ2-2; D is possibly TRBD2 (5 bases). Trimming took 2 bases from V and 3 from J, leaving 7 bases between them. This CDR3 has 14 residues. Germline assignment: CDR1 SGHNT and CDR2 YENEEA. The CDR3 reads CASSLRTYTGELFF. As DNA, the CDR3 is TGTGCCAGCAGCTTAAGGACTTACACCGGGGAGCTGTTTTTT.

This clonotype was observed at least ten times. The rearrangement uses TRBV29-1 and TRBJ1-5; D call uncertain. In germline, CDR1 is SQVTM, CDR2 ANQGSEA. V dropped 1 base and J dropped 7 bases, with 8 bases sitting between them. CDR3 length equals 12 residues. CDR3 sequence (DNA): TGCAGCGTTGAAGTCTCGGGACAGCCCCAGCATTTT. Residues: CSVEVSGQPQHF.

In its sample, this clonotype was seen many times. Because the CDR3's place on the DNA is in doubt, the DNA is left out and the CDR3 is given as listed by TCRdb. The rearrangement joins TRBV7-9 to TRBJ2-2. Germline lookup yields CDR1 SEHNR and CDR2 FQNEAQ (reference sequence). The CDR3 length equals 15 residues, ends included. CDR3 residues: CASSFKRVEPGSCFF.

This chain joins TRBV29-1 and TRBJ1-1, with a tentative D call TRBD1 (5 bases). The germline V and J ends were trimmed by 5 bases and 5 bases, with 18 bases remaining between them. The CDR3 is 14 residues long. The germline CDR1 and CDR2 sequences are SQVTM and ANQGSEA. Here the CDR3 reads CSVHRTGRETEAFF. The CDR3 nucleotides are TGCAGCGTTCACCGAACAGGCCGGGAGACTGAAGCTTTCTTT.

The V gene is TRBV11-2, the J gene TRBJ2-2; maybe TRBD1 (6 bases). The CDR3 runs 16 residues. V lost 5 bases and J 4 bases, leaving 17 bases between the germline ends. The germline gives CDR1 SGHAT, CDR2 FQNNGV. The CDR3 DNA reads TGTGCCAGCAGCCGGACCCCGGGACACGTCACCGGGGAGCTGTTTTTT. Amino acids: CASSRTPGHVTGELFF.

At least ten counts were recorded for this clonotype. The chain carries TRBV6-5 and TRBJ2-7; TRBD2 aligns across 9 bases. The CDR3 consists of 16 residues. Germline V gene lookup returns CDR1 MNHEY and CDR2 SVGAGI. The junction had 15 bases not matched to a gene; V was cut back by 5 bases and J by 7 bases. For the CDR3, the DNA is TGTGCCAGCAGTGGCCTTCAGACTAGCGGCCGAGGGGAGCAGTACTTC. It translates to CASSGLQTSGRGEQYF.